These T cell receptor beta chains were read from a single sample in a study of blood T cell repertoires in COVID-19. Produced via immunoSEQ multiplex PCR; TCRdb's table is partial and in-frame only. The sample includes some 210,000 clones, around 81% of them seen just once. Sequencing was carried out using PBMCs or T cells enriched from blood (not recorded which). The receptor source for this set is a woman in her fifties or sixties with acute COVID-19. CDR3s include the opening cysteine and the closing phenylalanine or tryptophan. The order of the fields is CDR3 protein, CDR3 DNA, J gene, V gene, CDR3 length, clone size, D gene. D genes are given only for firm matches. Some rows mark clone size as missing; the rest say once, few, many or name a class of expanded clone.

CDR3aa: CASRKGGASGNEQFF
CDR3nt: TGTGCCAGCAGGAAAGGGGGGGCTAGCGGCAATGAGCAGTTCTTC
j_gene: TRBJ2-1
v_gene: TRBV7-2
len: 15
abundance: -
d_gene: -

CDR3aa: CASSSLTSGRETTLYEQYF
CDR3nt: TGTGCCAGCAGCTCCTTGACTAGCGGGAGGGAGACTACTCTCTACGAGCAGTACTTC
j_gene: TRBJ2-7
v_gene: TRBV7-3
len: 19
abundance: -
d_gene: TRBD2

CDR3aa: CASSQLSGSGNEQYF
CDR3nt: TGTGCCAGCTCACAACTTAGCGGGAGTGGGAACGAGCAGTACTTC
j_gene: TRBJ2-7
v_gene: TRBV18
len: 15
abundance: -
d_gene: TRBD2

CDR3aa: CASSLVFGSFSIPGELFF
CDR3nt: TGTGCCAGCAGCTTAGTTTTCGGGAGTTTTAGTATCCCCGGGGAGCTGTTTTTT
j_gene: TRBJ2-2
v_gene: TRBV7-2
len: 18
abundance: -
d_gene: -

CDR3aa: CASSPGQPYEQYF
CDR3nt: TGTGCCAGCAGCCCGGGACAGCCCTACGAGCAGTACTTC
j_gene: TRBJ2-7
v_gene: TRBV5-4
len: 13
abundance: -
d_gene: TRBD1

CDR3aa: CASSLMFKNTEAFF
CDR3nt: TGTGCCAGCAGCTTAATGTTCAAAAACACTGAAGCTTTCTTT
j_gene: TRBJ1-1
v_gene: TRBV11-1
len: 14
abundance: -
d_gene: -

CDR3aa: CASSLEVGGHEQYF
CDR3nt: TGTGCCAGCAGCTTGGAGGTAGGGGGCCACGAGCAGTACTTC
j_gene: TRBJ2-7
v_gene: TRBV5-4
len: 14
abundance: -
d_gene: TRBD1

CDR3aa: CASSPRTGRVTYEQYF
CDR3nt: TGTGCCAGCAGCCCGAGGACAGGTAGGGTGACCTACGAGCAGTACTTC
j_gene: TRBJ2-7
v_gene: TRBV7-2
len: 16
abundance: -
d_gene: TRBD1

CDR3aa: CASSHQAGTDTQYF
CDR3nt: TGCGCCAGCAGCCACCAGGCGGGTACAGATACGCAGTATTTT
j_gene: TRBJ2-3
v_gene: TRBV4-3
len: 14
abundance: -
d_gene: -

CDR3aa: CASSQESRGQGGTGELFF
CDR3nt: TGCGCCAGCAGCCAAGAAAGTAGGGGACAGGGAGGCACCGGGGAGCTGTTTTTT
j_gene: TRBJ2-2
v_gene: TRBV4-3
len: 18
abundance: few
d_gene: TRBD1

CDR3aa: CASSQTSSGGGWDTQYF
CDR3nt: TGCGCCAGCAGCCAAACGAGCTCAGGGGGCGGGTGGGATACGCAGTATTTT
j_gene: TRBJ2-3
v_gene: TRBV4-1
len: 17
abundance: -
d_gene: TRBD1

CDR3aa: CASSTTSGGRTDTQYF
CDR3nt: TGTGCCAGTAGTACTACCAGCGGGGGGCGGACAGATACGCAGTATTTT
j_gene: TRBJ2-3
v_gene: TRBV19
len: 16
abundance: once
d_gene: TRBD2

CDR3aa: CATWGGRVVNYGYTF
CDR3nt: TGTGCCACCTGGGGGGGCAGGGTGGTCAACTATGGCTACACCTTC
j_gene: TRBJ1-2
v_gene: TRBV6-5
len: 15
abundance: -
d_gene: -

CDR3aa: CASRGQGNTGELFF
CDR3nt: TGTGCCAGCAGGGGACAGGGGAACACCGGGGAGCTGTTTTTT
j_gene: TRBJ2-2
v_gene: TRBV25-1
len: 14
abundance: once
d_gene: TRBD1

CDR3aa: CASSFTGGKNIQYF
CDR3nt: TGTGCCAGCAGCTTCACAGGGGGCAAAAACATTCAGTACTTC
j_gene: TRBJ2-4
v_gene: TRBV5-6
len: 14
abundance: -
d_gene: TRBD1

CDR3aa: CASSLPAGGRISSTDTQYF
CDR3nt: TGTGCCAGCAGCCTACCAGCGGGGGGGCGTATTAGCAGCACAGATACGCAGTATTTT
j_gene: TRBJ2-3
v_gene: TRBV3-1/TRBV3-2
len: 19
abundance: -
d_gene: TRBD2

CDR3aa: CASGFRDSPLHF
CDR3nt: TGTGCCAGCGGTTTTAGAGATTCACCCCTCCACTTT
j_gene: TRBJ1-6
v_gene: TRBV7-2
len: 12
abundance: -
d_gene: -

CDR3aa: CASSLGDRGPSGNTIYF
CDR3nt: TGTGCCAGCAGCTTAGGGGACAGGGGACCTTCTGGAAACACCATATATTTT
j_gene: TRBJ1-3
v_gene: TRBV7-2
len: 17
abundance: -
d_gene: TRBD1

CDR3aa: CASSPYPGGSYEQYF
CDR3nt: TGTGCCAGCAGTCCATACCCGGGGGGCTCCTACGAGCAGTACTTC
j_gene: TRBJ2-7
v_gene: TRBV6-5
len: 15
abundance: few
d_gene: TRBD2

CDR3aa: CASLPGPRDSRNGYTF
CDR3nt: TGTGCCAGTCTACCTGGGCCGAGGGATAGTAGGAATGGCTACACCTTC
j_gene: TRBJ1-2
v_gene: TRBV19
len: 16
abundance: few
d_gene: -

CDR3aa: CASSLTGGANEKLFF
CDR3nt: TGTGCCAGCAGTCTTACAGGGGGCGCTAATGAAAAACTGTTTTTT
j_gene: TRBJ1-4
v_gene: TRBV28
len: 15
abundance: -
d_gene: TRBD1

CDR3aa: CASRPTGHTGELFF
CDR3nt: TGTGCCAGCAGACCCACAGGGCACACCGGGGAGCTGTTTTTT
j_gene: TRBJ2-2
v_gene: TRBV28
len: 14
abundance: -
d_gene: -

CDR3aa: CASSLVPKVDRGHNQPQHF
CDR3nt: TGTGCCAGCAGTTTAGTCCCCAAGGTGGACAGGGGGCATAATCAGCCCCAGCATTTT
j_gene: TRBJ1-5
v_gene: TRBV28
len: 19
abundance: -
d_gene: TRBD1

CDR3aa: CASSQDPTGGNTIYF
CDR3nt: TGCGCCAGCAGCCAAGATCCCACAGGGGGAAACACCATATATTTT
j_gene: TRBJ1-3
v_gene: TRBV4-3
len: 15
abundance: -
d_gene: -

CDR3aa: CASSRRGTEAFF
CDR3nt: TGTGCCAGTAGTCGCAGGGGGACGGAAGCTTTCTTT
j_gene: TRBJ1-1
v_gene: TRBV19
len: 12
abundance: -
d_gene: TRBD1

CDR3aa: CASSGRDRHFYGYTF
CDR3nt: TGTGCCAGCAGTGGCCGGGACAGGCATTTCTATGGCTACACCTTC
j_gene: TRBJ1-2
v_gene: TRBV27
len: 15
abundance: -
d_gene: TRBD1

CDR3aa: CASSLIHSSGANVLTF
CDR3nt: TGTGCCAGCAGTTTGATCCACAGCTCTGGGGCCAACGTCCTGACTTTC
j_gene: TRBJ2-6
v_gene: TRBV27
len: 16
abundance: -
d_gene: -

CDR3aa: CASSSWTGKMNTEAFF
CDR3nt: TGCGCCAGCAGCAGCTGGACAGGGAAGATGAACACTGAAGCTTTCTTT
j_gene: TRBJ1-1
v_gene: TRBV5-1
len: 16
abundance: -
d_gene: TRBD1

CDR3aa: CASGTSGSDTQYF
CDR3nt: TGTGCCAGCGGAACTAGCGGGAGTGATACGCAGTATTTT
j_gene: TRBJ2-3
v_gene: TRBV27
len: 13
abundance: -
d_gene: TRBD2

CDR3aa: CASRPAGTGSYEQYF
CDR3nt: TGTGCCAGCAGACCTGCCGGGACAGGGTCCTACGAGCAGTACTTC
j_gene: TRBJ2-7
v_gene: TRBV28
len: 15
abundance: -
d_gene: TRBD1

CDR3aa: CAWEKDRAPYEQYF
CDR3nt: TGTGCCTGGGAGAAGGACAGGGCCCCCTACGAGCAGTACTTC
j_gene: TRBJ2-7
v_gene: TRBV30
len: 14
abundance: -
d_gene: TRBD1

CDR3aa: CASSLRTSGSSYNEQFF
CDR3nt: TGTGCCAGCAGTTTAAGGACTAGCGGGTCCTCCTACAATGAGCAGTTCTTC
j_gene: TRBJ2-1
v_gene: TRBV27
len: 17
abundance: -
d_gene: TRBD2

CDR3aa: CASSLGQASRTQYF
CDR3nt: TGTGCCAGCAGCCTAGGACAGGCTAGTCGGACCCAGTACTTC
j_gene: TRBJ2-5
v_gene: TRBV3-1/TRBV3-2
len: 14
abundance: many
d_gene: TRBD1

CDR3aa: CAPPRRGEQYF
CDR3nt: TGCGCCCCCCCACGTCGAGGCGAGCAGTACTTC
j_gene: TRBJ2-7
v_gene: TRBV10-1
len: 11
abundance: few
d_gene: -

CDR3aa: CSVEVTGVGNEQYF
CDR3nt: TGCAGCGTTGAAGTCACAGGTGTGGGGAACGAGCAGTACTTC
j_gene: TRBJ2-7
v_gene: TRBV29-1
len: 14
abundance: -
d_gene: -

CDR3aa: CASSVAGGPGTGELFF
CDR3nt: TGTGCCAGCAGCGTCGCGGGAGGGCCAGGCACCGGGGAGCTGTTTTTT
j_gene: TRBJ2-2
v_gene: TRBV9
len: 16
abundance: -
d_gene: TRBD2

CDR3aa: CASSFNTMNTEAFF
CDR3nt: TGTGCCAGCAGTTTTAACACAATGAACACTGAAGCTTTCTTT
j_gene: TRBJ1-1
v_gene: TRBV27
len: 14
abundance: -
d_gene: -

CDR3aa: CAAGQGSTGELFF
CDR3nt: TGTGCCGCGGGACAGGGTTCCACCGGGGAGCTGTTTTTT
j_gene: TRBJ2-2
v_gene: TRBV24-1
len: 13
abundance: once
d_gene: TRBD1

CDR3aa: CASSLIAGARETQYF
CDR3nt: TGTGCCAGCAGCCTTATAGCGGGGGCACGAGAGACCCAGTACTTC
j_gene: TRBJ2-5
v_gene: TRBV3-1/TRBV3-2
len: 15
abundance: -
d_gene: TRBD2

CDR3aa: CASSPGTVYGYTF
CDR3nt: TGTGCCAGCAGTCCCGGGACAGTCTATGGCTACACCTTC
j_gene: TRBJ1-2
v_gene: TRBV12-3/TRBV12-4
len: 13
abundance: -
d_gene: TRBD1

CDR3aa: CASSLGQGAYNEQFF
CDR3nt: TGTGCCAGCTCACTGGGACAGGGGGCGTATAATGAGCAGTTCTTC
j_gene: TRBJ2-1
v_gene: TRBV18
len: 15
abundance: -
d_gene: TRBD1

CDR3aa: CASTSGTGGGWAEAFF
CDR3nt: TGTGCCAGCACCTCCGGGACAGGGGGCGGTTGGGCTGAAGCTTTCTTT
j_gene: TRBJ1-1
v_gene: TRBV7-9
len: 16
abundance: few
d_gene: TRBD1